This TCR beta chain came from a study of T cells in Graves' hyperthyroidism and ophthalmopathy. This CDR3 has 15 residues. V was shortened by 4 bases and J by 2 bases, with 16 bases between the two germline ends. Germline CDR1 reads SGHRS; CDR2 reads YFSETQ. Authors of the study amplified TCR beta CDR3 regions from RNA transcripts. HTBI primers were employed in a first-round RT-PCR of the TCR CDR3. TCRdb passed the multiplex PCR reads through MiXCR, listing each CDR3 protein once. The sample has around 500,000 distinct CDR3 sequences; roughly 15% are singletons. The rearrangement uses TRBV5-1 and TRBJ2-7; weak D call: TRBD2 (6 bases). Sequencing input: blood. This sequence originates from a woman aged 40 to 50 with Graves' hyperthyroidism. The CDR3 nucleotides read TGCGCCAGCAGCCTGGGTCGGGGAGGAACCTACGAGCAGTACTTC. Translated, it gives CASSLGRGGTYEQYF.